This T cell receptor (beta chain) derives from a study of control samples from healthy donors and cancer patients. CDR1 is SGHRS and CDR2 is YFSETQ in the germline V gene. The CDR3 consists of 14 residues. Trimming pared 0 bases from V and 6 bases from J, leaving 9 bases between. Sequenced by immunoSEQ multiplex PCR; TCRdb stores in-frame clones only, minus some. Among about 95,000 clones listed, roughly 80% were seen once. This clone showed up just a few times. The chain uses TRBV5-1 and TRBJ2-2; a weak D match, TRBD1 (6 bases). Sequenced material: blood. The source of this sequence is a man under 40 in good health. CDR3 sequence reads: CASSLGAGAGELFF. The CDR3 DNA reads TGCGCCAGCAGCTTGGGGGCAGGGGCCGGGGAGCTGTTTTTT. The entire variable domain, with the rest obtained from reference TRBV5-1 and TRBJ2-2, is as follows: KAGVTQTPRYLIKTRGQQVTLSCSPISGHRSVSWYQQTPGQGLQFLFEYFSETQRNKGNFPGRFSGRQFSNSRSEMNVSTLELGDSALYLCASSLGAGAGELFFGEGSRLTVL.